Given below is one T cell receptor (beta chain) in context. Per the germline V gene, CDR1 is SGHDT and CDR2 is YYEEEE. The V gene lost 2 bases and the J gene lost 3 bases, with 14 bases spanning the gap. The length of the CDR3 is 15 residues. Method: immunoSEQ multiplex PCR; TCRdb's copy keeps in-frame clones and lacks some. Of approximately 9,300 clones listed, about 89% are singletons. The data are from a study of T cells after posttransplantation cyclophosphamide. Controls had myeloablative marrow grafts with methotrexate and calcineurin inhibitor, sampled at 1 year. The material was PBMCs, obtained about 450 days after allogeneic stem cell transplant with calcineurin inhibitor and methotrexate. This rearrangement joins TRBV5-6 to TRBJ2-5, with D perhaps TRBD2 (5 bases). The origin of this receptor is a male patient between 50 and 60 years old who received an allogeneic stem cell transplant from an unrelated donor, was CMV-positive, and had chronic GVHD only. Part of the T cells may come from the graft donor. CDR3 bases: TGTGCCAGCAGCTTCGGGATGAATGGCGAAGAGACCCAGTACTTC. It encodes CASSFGMNGEETQYF. The full variable domain, with the rest looked up from reference TRBV5-6 and TRBJ2-5, is DAGVTQSPTHLIKTRGQQVTLRCSPKSGHDTVSWYQQALGQGPQFIFQYYEEEERQRGNFPDRFSGHQFPNYSSELNVNALLLGDSALYLCASSFGMNGEETQYFGPGTRLLVL.